This passage covers 2 T cell receptor beta chains from one sample sequenced in a study of blood T cell repertoires in COVID-19. Clones were sequenced by immunoSEQ multiplex PCR, and TCRdb holds only the in-frame ones, with some missing. Of fewer than 90,000 clones listed, about three quarters are singletons. The sample comprised peripheral blood. The receptors were gathered from a woman aged 80 or older with acute or convalescent COVID-19.

The rearrangement uses TRBV19 and TRBJ1-1; 11 nucleotides match TRBD1. The CDR3 length is 15 residues. Unmatched junction bases numbered 7, after V lost 6 bases and J lost 4 bases. From germline, CDR1 is LNHDA and CDR2 SQIVND (reference sequence). CDR3 region: CASSPPGQGVTEAFF. In DNA form, the CDR3 reads TGTGCCAGTAGCCCTCCGGGACAGGGGGTCACTGAAGCTTTCTTT.

The chain couples TRBV7-9 to TRBJ2-5, with unresolved D. There are 13 residues in the CDR3. The germline gives CDR1 SEHNR, CDR2 FQNEAQ (reference sequence). Trimming cost V 6 bases and J 4 bases, with 12 bases left between them. CDR3 loop: CASSRVGRETQYF. The DNA of the CDR3 is TGTGCCAGCAGTCGGGTTGGTCGAGAGACCCAGTACTTC.